These T cell receptor beta chains were read from a single sample in a study of beta chain features in type 1 diabetes. Here immunoSEQ multiplex PCR was the method, and the copy in TCRdb shows in-frame clones only, minus some. The sample shows around 240,000 clones, 9.6% of them seen only once. The sequenced sample was naive CD4+ T cells from blood. All receptors derive from a woman aged 18-29 years in good health. Each CDR3 is given with its conserved first and last residue. Each record gives: V gene, J gene, D gene, clone size, CDR3 protein, CDR3 DNA. D genes are given only for firm matches. Size values are once, few and many counts, or a class for expanded clones, and some rows have none.

TRBV4-2	TRBJ2-3	TRBD1	.	CASSKKGTGGPGTDTQYF	TGTGCCAGCAGCAAGAAGGGGACAGGGGGCCCCGGCACAGATACGCAGTATTTT
TRBV25-1	TRBJ1-4	.	.	CASSDPATNEKLFF	TGTGCCAGCAGTGATCCCGCGACTAATGAAAAACTGTTTTTT
TRBV18	TRBJ1-6	.	.	CASSRGGRQTAPLHF	TGTGCCAGCTCACGGGGCGGCCGCCAAACCGCGCCCCTCCACTTT
TRBV5-1	TRBJ1-2	TRBD1	few	CASSPGTGVSNYGYTF	TGCGCCAGCAGCCCCGGGACAGGGGTCTCTAACTATGGCTACACCTTC
TRBV27	TRBJ1-2	TRBD1	few	CASSKQGGVNYGYTF	TGTGCCAGCAGTAAACAGGGGGGAGTTAACTATGGCTACACCTTC
TRBV7-9	TRBJ1-2	TRBD1	many	CASSLAWTGDRNYGYTF	TGTGCCAGCAGCTTAGCTTGGACAGGGGATAGAAACTATGGCTACACCTTC
TRBV19	TRBJ2-3	.	few	CASKRQGSISDTQYF	TGTGCCAGTAAACGTCAGGGTAGTATTTCAGATACGCAGTATTTT
TRBV28	TRBJ2-1	TRBD2	.	CASSTLAGAFNEQFF	TGTGCCAGCAGTACCTTAGCGGGAGCTTTCAATGAGCAGTTCTTC
TRBV30	TRBJ2-2	.	few	CAWMDRVNTGELFF	TGTGCCTGGATGGACAGAGTAAACACCGGGGAGCTGTTTTTT
TRBV5-1	TRBJ2-7	.	.	CASSLIVGTYEQYF	TGCGCCAGCAGCTTGATAGTCGGTACCTACGAGCAGTACTTC
TRBV5-6	TRBJ1-2	TRBD1	.	CASSTGQGAYGYTF	TGTGCCAGCAGCACAGGACAGGGGGCCTATGGCTACACCTTC